Below, one T cell receptor beta chain is given with its context. In the authors' workflow: Amplification with reference gene primers provided the estimates of nucleated cell counts. Repertoires were generated with immunoSEQ multiplex PCR, while TCRdb's copy carries only in-frame clones and drops some. V, J and clone size were drawn from that table, and D and trimming were deduced from the DNA. The repertoire holds about 250,000 clones, with 70% to 90% as singletons. The data derive from a study of blood T cell repertoires in COVID-19. The V and J ends lost 4 bases and 5 bases respectively, with 28 bases between them. The germline CDR1 and CDR2 sequences are LGHDT and YNNKEL (reference sequence). The CDR3 runs to 19 residues.

The origin of this receptor is a man older than 75 with acute or convalescent COVID-19. The sequenced sample consisted of peripheral blood. The genes are TRBV3-1 (or the pseudogene TRBV3-2) and TRBJ2-3; TRBD1 or TRBD2 may be the D gene (10 bases each). CDR3 in amino acids: CASSPGQGRPSGRKDTQYF. CDR3 DNA sequence: TGTGCCAGCAGCCCGGGACAGGGGAGGCCTAGCGGGAGAAAAGATACGCAGTATTTT.